This record covers a single T cell receptor (beta chain). CDR1 and CDR2 (germline): SGHNT, YYREEE (reference sequence). The CDR3 spans 16 residues. Deletions cut 4 bases from V and 5 bases from J, with 21 bases between. The data are from a study of shared clonotypes between healthy human individuals. Overall study context: Per donor, three plates held CD4 naive cells, three held CD4 memory, two held CD8 naive and one held CD8 memory.

This table comes from immunoSEQ multiplex PCR, and its TCRdb copy is limited to in-frame clones, with some not included. Of over 2 million clones in the sample, roughly 94% were seen once. As defined, naive CD8 cells were CD45RO-negative and positively selected for CCR7, with terminally differentiated effector memory CD45RA+ cells excluded. Donors were healthy HIV-negative adults without recently reported acute infections or vaccinations. This sequence was found in a man between 18 and 35 years old in good health. Input material: naive CD8+ T cells sorted from blood. The chain recombines TRBV5-4 with TRBJ2-5; D not certain. CDR3 region: CASSPDLGLSAETQYF. CDR3 coding DNA: TGTGCCAGCAGCCCTGACTTAGGTCTCTCGGCGGAGACCCAGTACTTC.